One sample yielded the 18 T cell receptor beta chains listed below, sequenced in a study of control samples from healthy donors and cancer patients. Libraries were prepared by immunoSEQ multiplex PCR; TCRdb keeps only in-frame clonotypes and omits some of them. The sample carries roughly 76,000 clones, 90% to 95% recorded once. Sequencing was done on a sample of PBMCs. These receptors all come from a woman between 40 and 55 years old with lung cancer.

This chain joins TRBV11-3 and TRBJ2-3; no clear D. The V end was cut by 0 bases, the J end by 4 bases, with 8 bases between. This CDR3 region has 14 residues. Germline CDR1 is SGHNT and CDR2 is YENEEA. CDR3: CASSLEGAADTQYF. Here the CDR3 DNA reads TGTGCCAGCAGCTTAGAGGGTGCCGCAGATACGCAGTATTTT. The complete variable domain, with remaining parts taken from reference TRBV11-3 and TRBJ2-3, reads EAGVVQSPRYKIIEKKQPVAFWCNPISGHNTLYWYLQNLGQGPELLIRYENEEAVDDSQLPKDRFSAERLKGVDSTLKIQPAELGDSAVYLCASSLEGAADTQYFGPGTRLTVL.

The chain employs TRBV18 and TRBJ1-6; D call uncertain. CDR3 length: 16 amino acids. In germline, CDR1 is KGHSH, CDR2 LQKENI. The V gene lost 2 bases and the J gene lost 0 bases, with 8 bases spanning the gap. The CDR3 DNA is TGTGCCAGCTCACCAGAGATTAACTCCTATAATTCACCCCTCCACTTT. Translating gives CASSPEINSYNSPLHF. Filled out from reference TRBV18 and TRBJ1-6, the complete variable domain reads NAGVMQNPRHLVRRRGQEARLRCSPMKGHSHVYWYRQLPEEGLKFMVYLQKENIIDESGMPKERFSAEFPKEGPSILRIQQVVRGDSAAYFCASSPEINSYNSPLHFGNGTRLTVT.

The chain has TRBV2 and TRBJ1-1, with D unresolved. Trimming removed 2 bases at V and 1 base at J, with 8 bases between. The CDR3 loop spans 14 amino acids. Germline CDR1 and CDR2: SNHLY and FYNNEI. CDR3 protein: CASSEWNPNTEAFF. The CDR3 DNA reads as TGTGCCAGCAGTGAATGGAATCCGAACACTGAAGCTTTCTTT.

V usage is TRBV19 and J usage is TRBJ1-1; D ambiguous. Germline V gives CDR1 LNHDA, CDR2 SQIVND (reference sequence). The V end lost 10 bases, the J end lost 0 bases, and 12 bases lay between the germline ends. This CDR3 spans 13 amino acids. The CDR3 region has the DNA TGTGCCACTGATAAGGGAGTGAACACTGAAGCTTTCTTT. It specifies CATDKGVNTEAFF. The whole variable domain, remainder taken from reference TRBV19 and TRBJ1-1, is DGGITQSPKYLFRKEGQNVTLSCEQNLNHDAMYWYRQDPGQGLRLIYYSQIVNDFQKGDIAEGYSVSREKKESFPLTVTSAQKNPTAFYLCATDKGVNTEAFFGQGTRLTVV.

This clone was detected only a few times. The rearrangement joins TRBV5-3 to TRBJ2-5, with 7 bases that match TRBD1. TRBV5-3 is treated as an ORF (open reading frame) with a function not yet certain. V shed 3 bases and J 1 base; nucleotides not matched to a gene: 3. The CDR3 covers 14 residues. The CDR3 DNA reads TGTGCCAGAAGCTCCGGGACAGTCCAAGAGACCCAGTACTTC. This sequence encodes CARSSGTVQETQYF.

The chain combines TRBV6-5 with TRBJ1-1; D is perhaps TRBD1 (6 bases). V lost 5 bases to trimming and J lost 8 bases, with 15 bases between them. Germline V gives CDR1 MNHEY, CDR2 SVGAGI. This CDR3 comprises 13 residues. The CDR3 sequence is CASSNRVRGEAFF. CDR3 nucleotides: TGTGCCAGCAGTAACAGGGTCCGTGGGGAAGCTTTCTTT.

In its sample, this clone was seen once. The chain combines TRBV29-1 with TRBJ2-5; a weak D match, TRBD2 (6 bases). CDR3 length: 14 amino acids. CDR1 is SQVTM and CDR2 is ANQGSEA in the germline V gene. The V gene lost 4 bases and the J gene lost 11 bases, with 23 bases spanning the gap. As DNA, the CDR3 is TGCAGCGTTGGGAGGGAAGGGCCGCCCAATGTGCAGTACTTC. This encodes CSVGREGPPNVQYF.

The rearrangement uses TRBV19 and TRBJ2-7; D is unclear. Germline assignment: CDR1 LNHDA and CDR2 SQIVND (reference sequence). Trimming left V 4 bases short and J 3 bases short, with 7 bases between. The CDR3 runs to 12 residues. This CDR3 reads CASSTSGYEQYF. In DNA, the CDR3 is TGTGCCAGTAGTACCAGTGGCTACGAGCAGTACTTC. Full variable domain (remainder filled in from reference TRBV19 and TRBJ2-7): DGGITQSPKYLFRKEGQNVTLSCEQNLNHDAMYWYRQDPGQGLRLIYYSQIVNDFQKGDIAEGYSVSREKKESFPLTVTSAQKNPTAFYLCASSTSGYEQYFGPGTRLTVT.

The chain couples TRBV7-9 to TRBJ2-3; possibly TRBD2 for D (6 bases). The V end was cut by 1 base, the J end by 6 bases, with 14 bases between. The V gene's germline CDR1 is SEHNR and CDR2 FQNEAQ (reference sequence). The CDR3 sequence is 15 residues long. CDR3 sequence reads: CASSLGGTLSDTQYF. CDR3 sequence (DNA): TGTGCCAGCAGCTTAGGCGGGACTCTCAGCGATACGCAGTATTTT.

Notes on this clone: A junction boundary mismatches the germline segment, possibly from a read error. The chain employs TRBV5-5 and TRBJ1-2; no clear D gene. Germline loops: CDR1 SGHKS, CDR2 YYEKEE (reference sequence). The CDR3 totals 13 residues. CDR3 DNA: TGTGCCAGCAGCCACACTTCGGGGAAACAAATTAACTTC. Translating it yields CASSHTSGKQINF.

This chain links TRBV5-1 with TRBJ2-1; D might be TRBD2 (5 bases). V was pared by 5 bases and J by 0 bases, with 21 bases between. The germline V gene encodes CDR1 SGHRS and CDR2 YFSETQ. The CDR3 totals 18 residues. The CDR3 loop is CASRSTRDSLSSYNEQFF. The CDR3 nucleotides are TGCGCCAGCAGATCTACGAGGGATAGCTTAAGCTCCTACAATGAGCAGTTCTTC.

The chain is built from TRBV5-6 and TRBJ2-3; D is possibly TRBD2 (5 bases). This CDR3 is 13 amino acids long. Germline V CDR1 and CDR2: SGHDT, YYEEEE. Trimming pared 6 bases from V and 1 base from J, leaving 9 bases between. The CDR3 protein is CASIRTRTDTQYF. The CDR3 DNA is TGTGCCAGCATCCGGACTCGCACAGATACGCAGTATTTT.

This clone was recorded once. The chain uses TRBV28 and TRBJ2-2; D is uncertain. CDR1 and CDR2 (germline): MDHEN, SYDVKM. This CDR3 is 11 amino acids long. The V end lost 8 bases, the J end lost 5 bases, and 6 bases lay between the germline ends. CDR3 coding DNA: TGTGCCAGCCAGATAACCGGGGAGCTGTTTTTT. Translated, it gives CASQITGELFF.

The chain is built from TRBV9 and TRBJ1-2, with 10 bases identical to TRBD1. Unmatched junction bases numbered 13, after V lost 3 bases and J lost 8 bases. The CDR3 is 16 amino acids. Germline V gene sequence: CDR1 SGDLS, CDR2 YYNGEE. In DNA form, the CDR3 reads TGTGCCAGCAGCGCATTGGGACAGGGGAGGATTAGCGGCTACACCTTC. Protein product: CASSALGQGRISGYTF.

This rearrangement joins TRBV2 to TRBJ2-5; 8 nucleotides line up with TRBD2. Germline CDR1 SNHLY, CDR2 FYNNEI. V shed 8 bases, J shed 5 bases, and the junction held 10 bases outside the gene matches. The CDR3 has 14 residues. The CDR3 here is CASVATGGRETQYF. In nucleotides, the CDR3 is TGTGCCAGCGTCGCGACGGGGGGGCGGGAGACCCAGTACTTC.

Here the CDR3 reads CASSPLGGGEAFF. CDR3 nucleotide sequence: TGTGCCAGCAGTCCCCTTGGGGGAGGGGAAGCTTTCTTT. The rearrangement joins TRBV2 to TRBJ1-1; D might be TRBD1 (5 bases). Germline CDR1 and CDR2: SNHLY and FYNNEI. V was trimmed by 5 bases and J by 8 bases, leaving 15 bases between them. This CDR3 has 13 residues.

The chain recombines TRBV5-1 with TRBJ1-2; no clear D. The V end lost 2 bases, the J end lost 6 bases, and 14 bases lay between the germline ends. CDR1 is SGHRS, CDR2 YFSETQ, per germline. The CDR3 contains 14 residues. The CDR3 spells CASSFGDLRDGYTF. The CDR3 DNA follows: TGCGCCAGCAGCTTTGGGGATTTGAGGGATGGCTACACCTTC.

This chain uses TRBV6-1 with TRBJ1-2; 7 bases are a match to TRBD1. CDR3 length equals 15 residues. Per germline, CDR1 MNHNS and CDR2 SASEGT. Trimming at V came to 1 base and at J to 4 bases, leaving 6 bases not matched to a gene. The CDR3 DNA reads TGTGCCAGCAGTGAAGGCCAGGGGGATTTCTATGGCTACACCTTC. Translation gives CASSEGQGDFYGYTF.